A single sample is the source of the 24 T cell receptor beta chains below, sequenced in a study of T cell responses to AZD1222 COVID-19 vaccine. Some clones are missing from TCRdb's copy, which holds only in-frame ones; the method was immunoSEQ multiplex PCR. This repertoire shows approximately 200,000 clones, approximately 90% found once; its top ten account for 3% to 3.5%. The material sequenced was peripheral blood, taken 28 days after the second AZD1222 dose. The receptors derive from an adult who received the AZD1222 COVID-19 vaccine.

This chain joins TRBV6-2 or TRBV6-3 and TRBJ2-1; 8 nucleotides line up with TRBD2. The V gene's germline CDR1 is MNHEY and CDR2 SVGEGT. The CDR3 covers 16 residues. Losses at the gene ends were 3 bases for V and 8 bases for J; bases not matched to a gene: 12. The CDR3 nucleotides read TGTGCCAGCAGTTATTTGCGGGAGGTCCTCAGGGATGAGCAGTTCTTC. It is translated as CASSYLREVLRDEQFF.

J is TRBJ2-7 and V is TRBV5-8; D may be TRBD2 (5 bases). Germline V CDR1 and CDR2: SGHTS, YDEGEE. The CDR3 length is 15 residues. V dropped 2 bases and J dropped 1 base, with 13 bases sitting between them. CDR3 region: CASSFGGFISYEQYF. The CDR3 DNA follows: TGTGCCAGCAGCTTTGGCGGGTTTATATCCTACGAGCAGTACTTC.

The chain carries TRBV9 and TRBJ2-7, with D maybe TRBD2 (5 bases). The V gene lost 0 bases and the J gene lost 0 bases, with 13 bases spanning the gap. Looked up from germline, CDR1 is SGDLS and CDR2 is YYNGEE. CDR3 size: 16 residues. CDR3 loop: CASSVGDSVFSYEQYF. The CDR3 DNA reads TGTGCCAGCAGCGTAGGTGATAGCGTATTCTCCTACGAGCAGTACTTC.

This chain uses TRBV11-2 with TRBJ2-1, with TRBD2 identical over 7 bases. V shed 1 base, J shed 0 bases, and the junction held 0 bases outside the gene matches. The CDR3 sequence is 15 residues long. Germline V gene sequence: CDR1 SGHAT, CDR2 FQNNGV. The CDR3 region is CASSLGGSSYNEQFF. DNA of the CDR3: TGTGCCAGCAGCTTAGGCGGGAGCTCCTACAATGAGCAGTTCTTC.

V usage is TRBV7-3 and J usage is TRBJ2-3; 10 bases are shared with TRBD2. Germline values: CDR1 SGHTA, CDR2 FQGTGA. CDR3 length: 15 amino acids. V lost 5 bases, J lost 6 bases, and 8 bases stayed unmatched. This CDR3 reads CASSPSGSLADTQYF. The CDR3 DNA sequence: TGTGCCAGCAGCCCTAGCGGGAGTTTGGCGGATACGCAGTATTTT.

CDR3 region: CASIMEGHNFRGYTF. As DNA, the CDR3 is TGTGCCAGCATAATGGAGGGGCATAATTTTCGGGGCTACACCTTC. V is TRBV3-1 (or the pseudogene TRBV3-2) and J is TRBJ1-2; TRBD1 is a possible D gene (5 bases). The CDR3 is made up of 15 amino acids. Germline CDR1 and CDR2: LGHDT and YNNKEL (reference sequence). Trimming shortened V by 7 bases and J by 8 bases, and 23 bases separated the two germline ends.

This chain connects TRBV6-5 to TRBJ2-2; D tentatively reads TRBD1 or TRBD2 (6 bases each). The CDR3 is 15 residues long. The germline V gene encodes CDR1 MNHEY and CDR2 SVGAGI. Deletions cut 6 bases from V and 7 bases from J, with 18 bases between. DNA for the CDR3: TGTGCCAGCAGAGGTGGGGGGCAAGAGAGCGGGGAGCTGTTTTTT. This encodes CASRGGGQESGELFF.

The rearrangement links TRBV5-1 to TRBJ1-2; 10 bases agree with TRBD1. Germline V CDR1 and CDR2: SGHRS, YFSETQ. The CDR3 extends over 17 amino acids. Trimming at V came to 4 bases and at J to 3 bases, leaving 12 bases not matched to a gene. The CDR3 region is CASSRTGTGALDYGYTF. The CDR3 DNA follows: TGCGCCAGCAGCAGAACCGGGACAGGGGCACTTGACTATGGCTACACCTTC.

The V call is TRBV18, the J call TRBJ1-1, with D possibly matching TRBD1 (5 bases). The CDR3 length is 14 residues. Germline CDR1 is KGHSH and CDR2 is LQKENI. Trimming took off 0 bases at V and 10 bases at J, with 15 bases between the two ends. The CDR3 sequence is CASSPPGTVDGAFF. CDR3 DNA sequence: TGTGCCAGCTCACCACCGGGGACGGTGGATGGAGCTTTCTTT.

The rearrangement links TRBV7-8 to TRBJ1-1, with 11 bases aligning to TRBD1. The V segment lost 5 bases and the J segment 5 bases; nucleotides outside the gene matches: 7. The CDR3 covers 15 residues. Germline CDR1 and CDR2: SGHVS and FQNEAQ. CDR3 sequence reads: CASSKADRGRTEAFF. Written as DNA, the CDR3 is TGTGCCAGCAGCAAAGCGGACAGGGGGCGTACTGAAGCTTTCTTT.

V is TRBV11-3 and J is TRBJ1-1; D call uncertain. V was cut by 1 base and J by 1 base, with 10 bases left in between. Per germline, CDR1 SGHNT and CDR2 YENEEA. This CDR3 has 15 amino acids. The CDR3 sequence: CASSLGTGRNTEAFF. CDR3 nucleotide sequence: TGTGCCAGCAGCTTAGGGACCGGTAGGAACACTGAAGCTTTCTTT.

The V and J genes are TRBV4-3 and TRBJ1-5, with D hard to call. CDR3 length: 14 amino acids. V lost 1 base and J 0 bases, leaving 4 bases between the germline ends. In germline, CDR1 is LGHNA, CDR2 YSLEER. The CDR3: CASSQGLSNQPQHF. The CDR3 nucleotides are TGCGCCAGCAGCCAAGGACTTAGCAATCAGCCCCAGCATTTT.

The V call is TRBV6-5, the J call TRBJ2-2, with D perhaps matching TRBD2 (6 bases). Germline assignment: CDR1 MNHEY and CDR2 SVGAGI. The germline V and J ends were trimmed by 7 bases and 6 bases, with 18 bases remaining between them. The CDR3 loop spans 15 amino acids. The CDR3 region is CASTINRGFAGELFF. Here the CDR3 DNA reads TGTGCCAGCACCATCAATCGGGGGTTTGCCGGGGAGCTGTTTTTT.

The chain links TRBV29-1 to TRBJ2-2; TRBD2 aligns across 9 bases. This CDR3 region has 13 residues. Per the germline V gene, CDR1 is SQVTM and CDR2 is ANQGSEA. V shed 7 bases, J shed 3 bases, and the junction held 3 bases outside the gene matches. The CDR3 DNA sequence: TGCAGCGGCCGCGGGGGGGACACCGGGGAGCTGTTTTTT. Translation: CSGRGGDTGELFF.

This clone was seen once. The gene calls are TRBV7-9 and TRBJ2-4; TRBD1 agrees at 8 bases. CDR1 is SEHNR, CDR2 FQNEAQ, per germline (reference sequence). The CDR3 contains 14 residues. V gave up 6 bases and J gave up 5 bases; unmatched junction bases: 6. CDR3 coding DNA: TGTGCCAGCAGGGCGGACAGGGCGGAAAACATTCAGTACTTC. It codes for CASRADRAENIQYF.

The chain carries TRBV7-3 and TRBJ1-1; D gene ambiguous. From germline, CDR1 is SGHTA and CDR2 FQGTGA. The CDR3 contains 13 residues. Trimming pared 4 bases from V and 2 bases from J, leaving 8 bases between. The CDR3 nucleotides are TGTGCCAGCAGCTCACATACCAACACTGAAGCTTTCTTT. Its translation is CASSSHTNTEAFF.

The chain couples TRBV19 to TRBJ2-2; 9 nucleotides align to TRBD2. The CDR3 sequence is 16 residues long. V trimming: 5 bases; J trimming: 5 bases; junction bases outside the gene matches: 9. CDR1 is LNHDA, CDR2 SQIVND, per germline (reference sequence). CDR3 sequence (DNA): TGTGCCAGTAGTTTCCTTAGCGGGAGCTTTACCGGGGAGCTGTTTTTT. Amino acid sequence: CASSFLSGSFTGELFF.

CDR3 DNA sequence: TGTGCCAGCAGTTTGGAGGGTAAACCTAATGAAAAACTGTTTTTT. Translating gives CASSLEGKPNEKLFF. The chain couples TRBV27 to TRBJ1-4; D gene unclear. CDR3 length equals 15 residues. The germline V gene has CDR1 MNHEY and CDR2 SMNVEV (reference sequence). Deletions cut 3 bases from V and 3 bases from J, with 11 bases between.

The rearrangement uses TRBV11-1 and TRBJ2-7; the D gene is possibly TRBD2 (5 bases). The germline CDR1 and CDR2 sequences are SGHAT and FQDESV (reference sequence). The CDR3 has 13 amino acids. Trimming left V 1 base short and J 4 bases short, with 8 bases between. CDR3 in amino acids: CASSLDPGYEQYF. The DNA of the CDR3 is TGTGCCAGCAGCTTAGATCCGGGATACGAGCAGTACTTC.

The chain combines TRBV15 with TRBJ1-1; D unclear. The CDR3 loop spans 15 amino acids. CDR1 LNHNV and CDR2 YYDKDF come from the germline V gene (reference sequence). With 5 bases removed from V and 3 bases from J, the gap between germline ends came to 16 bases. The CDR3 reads CATSPSVDPDTEAFF. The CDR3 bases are TGTGCCACCAGCCCATCGGTCGACCCCGACACTGAAGCTTTCTTT.

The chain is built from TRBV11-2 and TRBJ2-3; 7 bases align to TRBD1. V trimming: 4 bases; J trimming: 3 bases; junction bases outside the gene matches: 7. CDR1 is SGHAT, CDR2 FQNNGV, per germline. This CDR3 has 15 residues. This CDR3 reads CASSSGQRITDTQYF. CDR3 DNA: TGTGCCAGCAGCTCGGGACAGCGAATTACAGATACGCAGTATTTT. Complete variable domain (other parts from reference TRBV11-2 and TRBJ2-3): EAGVAQSPRYKIIEKRQSVAFWCNPISGHATLYWYQQILGQGPKLLIQFQNNGVVDDSQLPKDRFSAERLKGVDSTLKIQPAKLEDSAVYLCASSSGQRITDTQYFGPGTRLTVL.

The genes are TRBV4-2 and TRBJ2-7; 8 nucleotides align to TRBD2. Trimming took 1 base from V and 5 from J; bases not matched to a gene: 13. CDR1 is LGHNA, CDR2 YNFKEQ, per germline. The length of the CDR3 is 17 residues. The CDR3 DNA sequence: TGTGCCAGCAGCCAAGGACCAGCGGGAGCTTTGGGGGACGAGCAGTACTTC. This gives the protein CASSQGPAGALGDEQYF.

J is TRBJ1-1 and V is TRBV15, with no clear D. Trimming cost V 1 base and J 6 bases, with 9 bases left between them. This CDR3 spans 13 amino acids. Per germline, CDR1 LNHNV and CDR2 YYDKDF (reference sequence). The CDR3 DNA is TGTGCCACCAGCAGAGTGACCGCCGCTGAAGCTTTCTTT. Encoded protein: CATSRVTAAEAFF. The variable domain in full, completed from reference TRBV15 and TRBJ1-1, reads DAMVIQNPRYQVTQFGKPVTLSCSQTLNHNVMYWYQQKSSQAPKLLFHYYDKDFNNEADTPDNFQSRRPNTSFCFLDIRSPGLGDTAMYLCATSRVTAAEAFFGQGTRLTVV.

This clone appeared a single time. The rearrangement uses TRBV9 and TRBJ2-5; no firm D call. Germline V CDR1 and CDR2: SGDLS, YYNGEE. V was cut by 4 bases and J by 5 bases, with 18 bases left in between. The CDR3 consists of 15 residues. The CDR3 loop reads CASSPHSIRTETQYF. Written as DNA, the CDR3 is TGTGCCAGCAGCCCACACTCAATTCGGACGGAGACCCAGTACTTC.